One sample yielded the 30 T cell receptor beta chains listed below, sequenced in a study of T cell clonotyping in hematopoietic cell transplantation. This table comes from immunoSEQ multiplex PCR, and its TCRdb copy is limited to in-frame clones, with some not included. The repertoire holds 7,000 or so clones, with roughly 90% as singletons. The material was PBMCs, obtained 30 days after allogeneic stem cell transplant. Every receptor here comes from a female patient between 50 and 60 years old who had an allogeneic stem cell transplant from an unrelated donor, so the T cells may come from the graft donor. Some clones in this sample may be carry-over from other donors' samples.

The CDR3: CASSEAWAGQPQHF. For the CDR3, the DNA is TGTGCCAGCAGTGAAGCGTGGGCGGGGCAGCCCCAGCATTTT. This sequence joins TRBV6-1 and TRBJ1-5, with D hard to call. Deletions cut 0 bases from V and 7 bases from J, with 10 bases between. Germline assignment: CDR1 MNHNS and CDR2 SASEGT. The CDR3 consists of 14 residues.

This chain uses TRBV18 with TRBJ1-1, with no clear D. The CDR3 covers 13 residues. Germline V lookup: CDR1 KGHSH, CDR2 LQKENI. The V end lost 0 bases, the J end lost 6 bases, and 8 bases lay between the germline ends. The CDR3 reads CASSPPRTSEAFF. CDR3 in DNA: TGTGCCAGCTCACCACCGAGAACCTCTGAAGCTTTCTTT.

The chain links TRBV28 to TRBJ2-1; 8 bases line up with TRBD2. Per the germline V gene, CDR1 is MDHEN and CDR2 is SYDVKM. With 2 bases clipped from V and 8 bases from J, the junction kept 11 bases outside the gene matches. The CDR3 extends over 16 amino acids. This CDR3 is CASSLPYGRARDEQFF. The CDR3 DNA sequence: TGTGCCAGCAGTTTACCCTACGGGAGGGCCCGGGATGAGCAGTTCTTC. Full variable domain (missing parts from reference TRBV28 and TRBJ2-1): DVKVTQSSRYLVKRTGEKVFLECVQDMDHENMFWYRQDPGLGLRLIYFSYDVKMKEKGDIPEGYSVSREKKERFSLILESASTNQTSMYLCASSLPYGRARDEQFFGPGTRLTVL.

The CDR3 nucleotides read TGTGCCAGCAGCCTTTTGGGACTAGCTGGCGAGCAGTACTTC. Translation: CASSLLGLAGEQYF. The chain uses TRBV5-6 and TRBJ2-7; 9 nucleotides line up with TRBD2. This CDR3 is 14 amino acids long. Germline assignment: CDR1 SGHDT and CDR2 YYEEEE. Trimming at V came to 4 bases and at J to 6 bases, leaving 8 bases not matched to a gene.

This clone was seen just once. The chain is built from TRBV30 and TRBJ1-1; D gene ambiguous. Germline V CDR1 and CDR2: GTSNPN, SVGIG (reference sequence). V was cut by 2 bases and J by 1 base, with 11 bases left in between. The CDR3 has 14 residues. The DNA of the CDR3 is TGTGCCTGGAGTAAAGGGTTAGGGAACACTGAAGCTTTCTTT. It encodes CAWSKGLGNTEAFF. Full variable domain (rest looked up from reference TRBV30 and TRBJ1-1): SQTIHQWPATLVQPVGSPLSLECTVEGTSNPNLYWYRQAAGRGLQLLFYSVGIGQISSEVPQNLSASRPQDRQFILSSKKLLLSDSGFYLCAWSKGLGNTEAFFGQGTRLTVV.

The rearrangement links TRBV5-1 to TRBJ1-3; D uncertain. Per germline, CDR1 SGHRS and CDR2 YFSETQ. The length of the CDR3 is 13 residues. Trimming pared 7 bases from V and 1 base from J, leaving 9 bases between. DNA for the CDR3: TGCGCCAGCTCCACAGAGTCTGGAAACACCATATATTTT. Translated: CASSTESGNTIYF.

This clone was recorded only once. CDR3 amino acids: CATRIGSSNQPQHF. The CDR3 nucleotides are TGTGCCACCCGTATCGGGAGTAGCAATCAGCCCCAGCATTTT. The rearrangement joins TRBV6-5 to TRBJ1-5; D not certain. Trimming cost V 10 bases and J 0 bases, with 13 bases left between them. This CDR3 region has 14 residues. The germline CDR1 and CDR2 sequences are MNHEY and SVGAGI.

This rearrangement joins TRBV6-6 to TRBJ1-2; a weak D match, TRBD1 (5 bases). V was clipped by 11 bases and J by 6 bases, with 19 bases between them. The germline V gene encodes CDR1 MNHNY and CDR2 SVGAGI (reference sequence). The length of the CDR3 is 13 residues. CDR3 sequence reads: CAASDRQSNGYTF. The DNA of the CDR3 is TGTGCCGCATCGGATCGACAGAGTAATGGCTACACCTTC.

The chain recombines TRBV6-1 with TRBJ1-2; TRBD1 matches at 8 bases. V shed 7 bases, J shed 6 bases, and the junction held 7 bases outside the gene matches. CDR3 size: 13 residues. CDR1 is MNHNS, CDR2 SASEGT, per germline. The CDR3 nucleotides read TGTGCCAGCAACGCCAGGGGGCTCCATGGCTACACCTTC. Amino acids: CASNARGLHGYTF.

This chain connects TRBV4-3 to TRBJ1-2; D gene uncertain. There are 14 residues in the CDR3. The V end lost 1 base, the J end lost 7 bases, and 13 bases lay between the germline ends. Germline assignment: CDR1 LGHNA and CDR2 YSLEER. CDR3 in amino acids: CASSQVERSSGYTF. CDR3 nucleotides: TGCGCCAGCAGCCAAGTAGAGAGGAGTTCTGGCTACACCTTC.

The chain couples TRBV7-6 to TRBJ1-3; 8 nucleotides line up with TRBD1. The CDR3 contains 15 residues. V trimming: 4 bases; J trimming: 4 bases; junction bases outside the gene matches: 6. The germline V gene has CDR1 SGHVS and CDR2 FNYEAQ. The CDR3 region has the DNA TGTGCCAGCAGCTCAGCGGACAGGGAGGGAAACACCATATATTTT. Amino acid sequence: CASSSADREGNTIYF.

V and J are TRBV7-2 and TRBJ1-6; D is uncertain. Between the trimmed V and J ends, which lost 5 bases and 6 bases, there was a span of 14 bases. The CDR3 has 15 residues. Germline assignment: CDR1 SGHTA and CDR2 FQGNSA. For the CDR3, the DNA is TGTGCCAGCAGCCTTAGCGGGATATCTAATTCACCCCTCCACTTT. Translation: CASSLSGISNSPLHF.

This chain connects TRBV11-1 to TRBJ2-1, with TRBD2 matching 9 bases. CDR1 and CDR2 from the germline V gene are SGHAT and FQDESV (reference sequence). The CDR3 is 16 residues long. V lost 9 bases, J lost 7 bases, and 16 bases stayed unmatched. This chain's CDR3 is CASNTRGLARFNEQFF. CDR3 in DNA: TGTGCCAGTAATACACGAGGACTAGCGCGATTTAATGAGCAGTTCTTC.

The chain uses TRBV7-9 and TRBJ1-1; D unclear. The germline V gene has CDR1 SEHNR and CDR2 FQNEAQ (reference sequence). CDR3 size: 10 residues. V lost 5 bases, J lost 7 bases, and 5 bases lay in between. In nucleotides, the CDR3 is TGTGCCAGCAGCGGAGATGAAGCTTTCTTT. It encodes CASSGDEAFF.

A few counts support this clone. The rearrangement uses TRBV7-2 and TRBJ2-5, with TRBD2 identical over 11 bases. The junction had 8 bases not matched to a gene; V was cut back by 3 bases and J by 5 bases. The CDR3 length is 16 residues. The germline V gene has CDR1 SGHTA and CDR2 FQGNSA. CDR3 amino acids: CASSFGSGRAGETQYF. The DNA for the CDR3 is TGTGCCAGCAGCTTTGGTAGCGGGAGGGCCGGGGAGACCCAGTACTTC.

The chain recombines TRBV2 with TRBJ2-7, with D maybe TRBD2 (6 bases). Germline V lookup: CDR1 SNHLY, CDR2 FYNNEI. The CDR3 runs to 15 residues. Trimming stripped 4 bases from V and 3 bases from J, with 16 bases between. The CDR3 DNA is TGTGCCAGCAGTGGCGGGACCCCACTACTCTACGAGCAGTACTTC. Translation gives CASSGGTPLLYEQYF.

This clone showed up just once. This chain links TRBV19 with TRBJ1-5; no definite D call. In germline, CDR1 is LNHDA, CDR2 SQIVND (reference sequence). Trimming removed 8 bases at V and 0 bases at J, with 8 bases between. CDR3 length: 13 residues. CDR3 sequence reads: CASRDASNQPQHF. In DNA form, the CDR3 reads TGTGCCAGTCGAGACGCTAGCAATCAGCCCCAGCATTTT.

This chain uses TRBV6-5 with TRBJ2-7, with a tentative D call TRBD1 (5 bases). CDR1 is MNHEY, CDR2 SVGAGI, per germline. This CDR3 comprises 15 residues. Trimming took off 0 bases at V and 4 bases at J, with 13 bases between the two ends. The CDR3: CASSYSETESYEQYF. The CDR3 DNA sequence: TGTGCCAGCAGTTACTCCGAGACAGAGTCTTACGAGCAGTACTTC.

The chain employs TRBV30 and TRBJ2-3, with TRBD2 as a possible D gene (5 bases). CDR1 is GTSNPN and CDR2 is SVGIG in the germline V gene (reference sequence). The V and J ends lost 3 bases and 2 bases respectively, with 21 bases between them. The CDR3 totals 17 residues. The CDR3 nucleotides are TGTGCCTGGAGACACGAGCCGGACTCAGAAAACACAGATACGCAGTATTTT. Translating it yields CAWRHEPDSENTDTQYF. The full variable domain, its missing parts supplied by reference TRBV30 and TRBJ2-3, is SQTIHQWPATLVQPVGSPLSLECTVEGTSNPNLYWYRQAAGRGLQLLFYSVGIGQISSEVPQNLSASRPQDRQFILSSKKLLLSDSGFYLCAWRHEPDSENTDTQYFGPGTRLTVL.

The chain joins TRBV5-1 to TRBJ2-3; no firm D call. CDR3 length: 14 residues. Deletions cut 2 bases from V and 0 bases from J, with 7 bases between. The germline CDR1 and CDR2 sequences are SGHRS and YFSETQ. DNA of the CDR3: TGCGCCAGCAGCTTCTACTCAAGCACAGATACGCAGTATTTT. It encodes CASSFYSSTDTQYF.

The V call is TRBV18, the J call TRBJ1-2, with 11 nucleotides matching TRBD1. Germline V CDR1 and CDR2: KGHSH, LQKENI. V trimming: 3 bases; J trimming: 8 bases; junction bases outside the gene matches: 2. The CDR3 has 13 residues. The CDR3 reads CASSPDRGQGYTF. In nucleotides, the CDR3 is TGTGCCAGCTCACCGGACAGGGGGCAAGGCTACACCTTC.

V usage is TRBV5-1 and J usage is TRBJ2-7; the D is unclear. Trimming shortened V by 2 bases and J by 1 base, and 10 bases separated the two germline ends. Germline CDR1 is SGHRS and CDR2 is YFSETQ. The CDR3 has 14 residues. This chain's CDR3 is CASSLRVGSYEQYF. In DNA form, the CDR3 reads TGCGCCAGCAGCTTACGGGTTGGGTCCTACGAGCAGTACTTC. The full variable domain, with the rest looked up from reference TRBV5-1 and TRBJ2-7, is KAGVTQTPRYLIKTRGQQVTLSCSPISGHRSVSWYQQTPGQGLQFLFEYFSETQRNKGNFPGRFSGRQFSNSRSEMNVSTLELGDSALYLCASSLRVGSYEQYFGPGTRLTVT.

The chain's CDR3 is CAISEHWQPEDTQYF. The CDR3 DNA reads as TGTGCCATCAGTGAACATTGGCAGCCCGAAGATACGCAGTATTTT. The rearrangement joins TRBV10-3 to TRBJ2-3, with D hard to call. CDR1 is ENHRY and CDR2 is SYGVKD in the germline V gene. The CDR3 runs 15 residues. Trimming took off 3 bases at V and 5 bases at J, with 15 bases between the two ends.

The chain recombines TRBV18 with TRBJ1-1, with D maybe TRBD1 (5 bases). The ends were cut back, 2 bases at V and 4 bases at J, with 20 bases in the middle. Germline V gene sequence: CDR1 KGHSH, CDR2 LQKENI. This CDR3 has 17 amino acids. The CDR3 loop is CASSPLGPGSGGTEAFF. In DNA form, the CDR3 reads TGTGCCAGCTCACCATTGGGACCAGGGAGCGGTGGCACTGAAGCTTTCTTT.

V usage is TRBV2 and J usage is TRBJ1-2; maybe TRBD1 (5 bases). The CDR3 consists of 14 residues. Germline CDR1 reads SNHLY; CDR2 reads FYNNEI. V lost 4 bases and J lost 7, with 16 bases in between. CDR3 nucleotides: TGTGCCAGCAGTGGAGGGGCAGGGCTTGTTGGCTACACCTTC. It codes for CASSGGAGLVGYTF.

CDR3 DNA sequence: TGTGCCCCCGAGCAGGGGGCGGTCACCGGGGAGCTGTTTTTT. Its protein product is CAPEQGAVTGELFF. The chain employs TRBV7-9 and TRBJ2-2; 8 bases are a match to TRBD1. Germline assignment: CDR1 SEHNR and CDR2 FQNEAQ (reference sequence). There are 14 residues in the CDR3. V trimming: 11 bases; J trimming: 4 bases; junction bases outside the gene matches: 9.

The chain is built from TRBV19 and TRBJ2-2; TRBD1 matches at 7 bases. V was clipped by 5 bases and J by 6 bases; unmatched bases: 9. From germline, CDR1 is LNHDA and CDR2 SQIVND (reference sequence). This CDR3 is built from 15 residues. The CDR3 sequence is CASSSPTGRSGELFF. In DNA form, the CDR3 reads TGTGCCAGTAGTTCCCCGACAGGGCGGTCCGGGGAGCTGTTTTTT.

This clone was observed a handful of times. The chain combines TRBV5-7 with TRBJ1-6; no firm D call. TRBV5-7 is classed as an ORF, of uncertain function. V was pared by 3 bases and J by 14 bases, with 24 bases between. The CDR3 length is 16 residues. The CDR3 DNA sequence: TGTGCCAGCAGCTGGGAAGTGAGGGAATTCAGGTTATCCCTCCACTTT. It specifies CASSWEVREFRLSLHF.

The V and J genes are TRBV2 and TRBJ2-5; 7 bases are shared with TRBD1. The J call may be faulty, since TRBJ2-7 better matches the DNA end. CDR1 SNHLY and CDR2 FYNNEI come from the germline V gene. The CDR3 has 12 amino acids. The CDR3 DNA sequence: TGTGCCAGCAGAGGGGACAGCTACGAGCAGTACTTC. Translated: CASRGDSYEQYF.

The V call is TRBV13, the J call TRBJ1-1; D is undetermined. CDR3 length: 14 amino acids. Trimming removed 5 bases from V and 6 bases from J, with 16 bases in between. Germline V gene sequence: CDR1 PRHDT, CDR2 FYEKMQ (reference sequence). CDR3 residues: CASSLPSVSPEAFF. In DNA, the CDR3 is TGTGCCAGCAGCCTCCCTTCAGTAAGTCCTGAAGCTTTCTTT. Complete variable domain (other parts from reference TRBV13 and TRBJ1-1): AAGVIQSPRHLIKEKRETATLKCYPIPRHDTVYWYQQGPGQDPQFLISFYEKMQSDKGSIPDRFSAQQFSDYHSELNMSSLELGDSALYFCASSLPSVSPEAFFGQGTRLTVV.